A selection of T cell receptor beta chains follows, all from one sample in a study of blood T cell repertoires in COVID-19. Assay: immunoSEQ multiplex PCR; the TCRdb copy retains only in-frame clones and omits some. The sample carries roughly 100,000 clones, roughly nine tenths recorded once. Sequenced input: peripheral blood. The receptors shown here come from a woman aged 70-85 years with acute or convalescent COVID-19. Both conserved end residues are part of each CDR3. A D gene is named only where the DNA matches it firmly.

j_call d_call v_call cdr3_aa
TRBJ1-6 . TRBV28 CASIPLGAAYNSPLHF
TRBJ1-1 . TRBV6-1 CASSEAAGWATEAFF
TRBJ2-3 . TRBV10-3 CAISGGQNAGDTQYF
TRBJ1-2 . TRBV28 CASRPTHRDRGYGYTF
TRBJ1-1 TRBD1 TRBV9 CASRRTGGQNTEAFF
TRBJ1-2 . TRBV27 CASSFWAGTNYGYTF
TRBJ1-2 TRBD1 TRBV19 CASSDRGHAGYTF
TRBJ1-1 . TRBV18 CASSPPPWQLNTEAFF
TRBJ2-2 . TRBV2 CASTGQPNTGELFF
TRBJ1-4 TRBD1 TRBV3-1/TRBV3-2 CASSQPGQGHEKLFF
TRBJ2-5 TRBD2 TRBV6-6 CASSVRAGEETQYF
TRBJ2-3 TRBD2 TRBV5-1 CASSKTSGPSGDTRYF
TRBJ2-1 TRBD2 TRBV29-1 CSVASAGDIYNEQFF
TRBJ2-3 . TRBV28 CASGAQGPRSTDTQYF
TRBJ2-5 TRBD2 TRBV2 CASSENRGLAQETQYF
TRBJ1-5 TRBD1 TRBV7-2 CASSWGGQGGQPQHF
TRBJ2-1 TRBD2 TRBV10-3 CAISGGTSLREQFF
TRBJ2-2 TRBD1 TRBV5-1 CASTGTGSNTGELFF
TRBJ2-3 TRBD2 TRBV30 CAWSKGRLAGVGDTQYF
TRBJ2-1 TRBD1 TRBV5-1 CASSLVGQDYNEQFF
TRBJ1-3 . TRBV10-3 CAITGGFGNTIYF
TRBJ2-1 TRBD1 TRBV29-1 CSALGDRQYNEQFF
TRBJ2-7 . TRBV11-2 CASNRGGDYEQYF
TRBJ2-3 TRBD2 TRBV9 CASSMSGGPNTQYF
TRBJ2-1 . TRBV11-3 CASSFEDEQFF
TRBJ2-1 TRBD2 TRBV28 CASSPSGRYNEQFF
TRBJ1-5 . TRBV30 CAWSGGGNQPQHF
TRBJ2-1 TRBD2 TRBV19 CASSTNGLAPLRQFF
TRBJ2-1 TRBD2 TRBV29-1 CSALTSSSYNEQFF
TRBJ1-3 . TRBV18 CASSPTADSGNTIYF
TRBJ1-4 TRBD1 TRBV6-1 CASSDRQGVSEKLFF
TRBJ1-6 . TRBV7-2 CASSLVANSPLHF
TRBJ2-1 TRBD1 TRBV11-2 CASSLVTGTGVGYNEQFF